This TCR beta chain derives from a study of blood T cell repertoires in COVID-19. Background on the study: The United States, Italy and Spain provided the acute and convalescent COVID-19 samples. Nucleic acid was either cDNA or gDNA, and it came from T cells, B-cell-depleted T cells, or PBMCs.

Seattle-derived patients entered the study during active infection and were followed longitudinally. The V end lost 2 bases, the J end lost 9 bases, and 12 bases lay between the germline ends. In germline, CDR1 is SGHRS, CDR2 YFSETQ. This CDR3 is 14 amino acids long. Per the study methods: Reference gene primer amplification gave nucleated cell count estimates. Clones were sequenced by immunoSEQ multiplex PCR, and TCRdb holds only the in-frame ones, with some missing. V, J and clone size reflect that table, while D and trimming were determined from the DNA. The sample records about 350,000 clones, around 88% being singletons.

This chain uses TRBV5-1 with TRBJ1-6, with a tentative D call TRBD1 (6 bases). The sample was peripheral blood. The receptor was derived from a woman in her sixties with COVID-19, enrolled during active disease. CDR3 nucleotides: TGCGCCAGCAGCTTAAACTACAGGGTTTCACCCCTCCACTTT. Its translation is CASSLNYRVSPLHF.